These 5 T cell receptor beta chains originate from one sample sequenced in a study of cytomegalovirus exposure and HLA in healthy donors. PCR used 60 Vbeta primers and 13 Jbeta primers. Here immunoSEQ multiplex PCR was the method, and the copy in TCRdb shows in-frame clones only, minus some. The sample carries 130,000 to 150,000 clones, approximately 70% recorded once. What was sequenced was PBMCs. These receptors were obtained from a young woman in good health and CMV-seronegative.

This clone showed up many times. This rearrangement joins TRBV4-1 to TRBJ1-4, with TRBD1 identical over 9 bases. V was pared by 4 bases and J by 8 bases, with 8 bases of the junction left unmatched. The germline V gene encodes CDR1 MGHRA and CDR2 YSYEKL. CDR3 size: 15 residues. CDR3: CASSPTGTGWEKLFF. The CDR3 DNA reads as TGCGCCAGCAGCCCGACCGGGACAGGGTGGGAAAAACTGTTTTTT.

The V gene is TRBV7-2, the J gene TRBJ1-1; no definite D call. This CDR3 has 11 residues. Germline assignment: CDR1 SGHTA and CDR2 FQGNSA. Between the trimmed V and J ends, which lost 5 bases and 7 bases, there was a span of 8 bases. CDR3 DNA sequence: TGTGCCAGCAGCCCGAGAAGTGAAGCTTTCTTT. Encoded protein: CASSPRSEAFF.

This clone was observed a few times. The chain uses TRBV2 and TRBJ2-7, with 9 nucleotides matching TRBD1. Germline values: CDR1 SNHLY, CDR2 FYNNEI. The CDR3 runs 13 residues. V gave up 7 bases and J gave up 6 bases; unmatched junction bases: 7. Here the CDR3 reads CASKGDRGSEQYF. In nucleotides, the CDR3 is TGTGCCAGCAAGGGAGACAGGGGGAGCGAGCAGTACTTC. Supplemented by reference TRBV2 and TRBJ2-7, the full variable domain reads EPEVTQTPSHQVTQMGQEVILRCVPISNHLYFYWYRQILGQKVEFLVSFYNNEISEKSEIFDDQFSVERPDGSNFTLKIRSTKLEDSAMYFCASKGDRGSEQYFGPGTRLTVT.

J is TRBJ2-2 and V is TRBV28; unclear D gene. V was cut by 6 bases and J by 2 bases, with 19 bases left in between. Germline V CDR1 and CDR2: MDHEN, SYDVKM. The CDR3 runs 17 residues. The CDR3 here is CASSLIIRVPNTGELFF. The CDR3 region has the DNA TGTGCCAGCAGCTTAATTATCCGGGTTCCTAACACCGGGGAGCTGTTTTTT.

The rearrangement links TRBV11-2 to TRBJ2-1; 9 bases align to TRBD2. The CDR3 is made up of 15 amino acids. The V segment lost 6 bases and the J segment 8 bases; nucleotides outside the gene matches: 11. Germline V gene sequence: CDR1 SGHAT, CDR2 FQNNGV. This CDR3 reads CASSRVGAGGYEQFF. CDR3 sequence (DNA): TGTGCCAGCAGTCGGGTAGGAGCGGGAGGTTATGAGCAGTTCTTC.